This T cell receptor beta chain was captured by sequencing in a study of cytomegalovirus exposure and HLA in healthy donors. Across the study: Of the donors genotyped, 300 to 500 in all, less than 90% fell in the Caucasian-associated ancestry cluster.

This clone has just one count. Its antigen is not identified. The study's findings and limits: For most TCR beta V segments, an earlier analysis put the productive rate at about 87% or about 30% of the time. Specific recognition of CMV antigens was confirmed in vitro for a few chains (all CMV-associated). Using a false discovery rate of 0.05, a later analysis showed that approximately 16,000 TCR beta sequences were associated with HLA alleles.

Both 60 Vbeta primers and 13 Jbeta primers went into the PCR. The method was immunoSEQ multiplex PCR; TCRdb's version includes in-frame clones alone and lacks a portion of them. The sample shows some 160,000 clones, less than 90% of them seen only once. The CDR3 covers 14 residues. V dropped 6 bases and J dropped 7 bases, with 16 bases sitting between them. CDR1 LNHDA and CDR2 SQIVND come from the germline V gene (reference sequence). Sequencing was done on a sample of PBMCs. The genes are TRBV19 and TRBJ1-5; D gene ambiguous. This receptor was identified in a male donor in good health and CMV-seropositive. CDR3 in DNA: TGTGCCAGTAGCAACATGGGGAGTACACAGCCCCAGCATTTT. Its translation: CASSNMGSTQPQHF.